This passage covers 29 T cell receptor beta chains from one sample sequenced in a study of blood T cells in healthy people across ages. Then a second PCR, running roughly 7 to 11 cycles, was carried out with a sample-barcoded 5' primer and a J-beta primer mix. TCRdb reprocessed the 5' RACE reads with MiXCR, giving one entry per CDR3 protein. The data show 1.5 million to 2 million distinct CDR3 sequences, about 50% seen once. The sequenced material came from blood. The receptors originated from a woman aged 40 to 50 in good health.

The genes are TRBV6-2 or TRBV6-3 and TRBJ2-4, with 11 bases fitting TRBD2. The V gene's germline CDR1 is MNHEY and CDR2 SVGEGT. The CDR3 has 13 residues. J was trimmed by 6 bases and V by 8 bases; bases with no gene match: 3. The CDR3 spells CASRTSGRNIQYF. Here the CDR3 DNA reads TGTGCCAGCCGTACTAGCGGGAGAAACATTCAGTACTTC.

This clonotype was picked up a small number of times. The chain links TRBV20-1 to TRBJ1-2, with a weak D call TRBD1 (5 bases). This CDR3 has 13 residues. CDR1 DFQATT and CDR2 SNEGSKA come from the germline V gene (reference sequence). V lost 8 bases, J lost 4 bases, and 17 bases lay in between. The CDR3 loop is CSPYRDASYGYTF. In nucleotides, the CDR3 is TGCAGTCCTTACCGGGACGCCAGCTATGGCTACACCTTC.

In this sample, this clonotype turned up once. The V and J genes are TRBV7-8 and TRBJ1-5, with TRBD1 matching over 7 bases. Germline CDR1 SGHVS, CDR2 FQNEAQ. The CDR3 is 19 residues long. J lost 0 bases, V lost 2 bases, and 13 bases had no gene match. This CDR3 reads CASSLKFAGEGASNQPQHF. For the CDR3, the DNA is TGTGCCAGCAGCTTAAAATTTGCCGGGGAGGGGGCTAGCAATCAGCCCCAGCATTTT.

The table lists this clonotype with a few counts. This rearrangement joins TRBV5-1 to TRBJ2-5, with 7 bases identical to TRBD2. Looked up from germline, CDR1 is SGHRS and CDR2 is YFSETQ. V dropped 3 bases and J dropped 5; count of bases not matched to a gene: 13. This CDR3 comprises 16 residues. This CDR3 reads CASSSLRAGVRETQYF. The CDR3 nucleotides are TGCGCCAGCAGCTCTCTACGTGCGGGGGTACGGGAGACCCAGTACTTC.

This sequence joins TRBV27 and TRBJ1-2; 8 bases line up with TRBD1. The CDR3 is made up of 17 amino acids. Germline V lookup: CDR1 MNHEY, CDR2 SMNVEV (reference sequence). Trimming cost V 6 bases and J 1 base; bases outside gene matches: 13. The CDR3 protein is CASRRLTGVPINYGYTF. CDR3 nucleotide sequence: TGTGCCAGCAGACGTTTGACAGGGGTGCCCATTAACTATGGCTACACCTTC.

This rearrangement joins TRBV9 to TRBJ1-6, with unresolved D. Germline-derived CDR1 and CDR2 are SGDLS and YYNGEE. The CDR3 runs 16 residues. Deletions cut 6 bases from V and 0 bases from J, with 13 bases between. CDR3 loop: CASTPRDSSYNSPLHF. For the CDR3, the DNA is TGTGCCAGCACCCCTCGAGATAGCTCCTATAATTCACCCCTCCACTTT. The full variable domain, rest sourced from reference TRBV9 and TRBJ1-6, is DSGVTQTPKHLITATGQRVTLRCSPRSGDLSVYWYQQSLDQGLQFLIQYYNGEERAKGNILERFSAQQFPDLHSELNLSSLELGDSALYFCASTPRDSSYNSPLHFGNGTRLTVT.

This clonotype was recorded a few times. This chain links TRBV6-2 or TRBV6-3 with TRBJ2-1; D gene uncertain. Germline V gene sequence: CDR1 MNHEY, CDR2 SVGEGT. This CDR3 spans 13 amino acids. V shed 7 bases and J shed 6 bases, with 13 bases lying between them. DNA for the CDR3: TGTGCCAGCACCGATCCCTCTATCAATGAGCAGTTCTTC. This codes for CASTDPSINEQFF.

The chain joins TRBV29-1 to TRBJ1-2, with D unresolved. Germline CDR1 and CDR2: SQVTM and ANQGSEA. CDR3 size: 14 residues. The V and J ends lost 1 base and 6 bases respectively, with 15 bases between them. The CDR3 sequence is CSVEVRTRYHGYTF. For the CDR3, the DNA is TGCAGCGTTGAAGTGCGGACTCGATACCATGGCTACACCTTC. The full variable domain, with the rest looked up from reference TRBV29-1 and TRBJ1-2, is SAVISQKPSRDICQRGTSLTIQCQVDSQVTMMFWYRQQPGQSLTLIATANQGSEATYESGFVIDKFPISRPNLTFSTLTVSNMSPEDSSIYLCSVEVRTRYHGYTFGSGTRLTVV.

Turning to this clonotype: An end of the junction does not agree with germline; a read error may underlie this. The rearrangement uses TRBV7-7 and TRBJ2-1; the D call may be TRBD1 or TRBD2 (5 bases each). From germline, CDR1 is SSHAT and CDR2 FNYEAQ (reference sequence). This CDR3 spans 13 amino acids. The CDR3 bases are TGTGCTAGCAGCTGGGACCAGTACAATGAGCAGTTCTTC. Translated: CASSWDQYNEQFF.

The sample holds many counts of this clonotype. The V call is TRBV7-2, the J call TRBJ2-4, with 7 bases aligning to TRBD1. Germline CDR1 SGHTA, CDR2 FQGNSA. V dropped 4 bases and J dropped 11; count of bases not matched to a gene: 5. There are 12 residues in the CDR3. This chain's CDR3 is CASSSDRDVQYF. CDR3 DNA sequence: TGTGCCAGCAGCTCCGACAGGGACGTTCAGTACTTC.

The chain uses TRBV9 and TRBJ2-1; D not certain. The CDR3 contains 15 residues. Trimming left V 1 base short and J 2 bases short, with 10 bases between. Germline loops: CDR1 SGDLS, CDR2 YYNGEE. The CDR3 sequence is CASSVMAVTYNEQFF. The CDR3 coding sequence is TGTGCCAGCAGCGTAATGGCAGTAACCTACAATGAGCAGTTCTTC.

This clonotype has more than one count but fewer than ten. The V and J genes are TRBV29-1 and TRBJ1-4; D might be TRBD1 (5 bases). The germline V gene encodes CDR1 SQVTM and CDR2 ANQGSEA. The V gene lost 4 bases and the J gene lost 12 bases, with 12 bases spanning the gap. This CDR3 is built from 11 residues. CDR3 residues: CSVGSGWELFF. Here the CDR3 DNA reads TGCAGCGTTGGATCAGGGTGGGAACTGTTTTTT.

CDR3 in DNA: TGTGCCAGCGGGGGGGGTATAGACATTCAGTACTTC. It encodes CASGGGIDIQYF. The chain joins TRBV2 to TRBJ2-4; 7 bases fit TRBD2. The V and J ends lost 8 bases and 8 bases, in that order; junction bases with no gene match: 6. CDR3 length: 12 amino acids. Germline CDR1 reads SNHLY; CDR2 reads FYNNEI.

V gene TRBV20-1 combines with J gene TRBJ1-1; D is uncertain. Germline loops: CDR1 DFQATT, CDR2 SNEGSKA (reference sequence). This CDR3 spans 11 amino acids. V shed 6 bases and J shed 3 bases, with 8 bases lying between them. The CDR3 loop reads CSAIVYTEAFF. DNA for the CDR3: TGCAGTGCCATTGTGTACACTGAAGCTTTCTTT.

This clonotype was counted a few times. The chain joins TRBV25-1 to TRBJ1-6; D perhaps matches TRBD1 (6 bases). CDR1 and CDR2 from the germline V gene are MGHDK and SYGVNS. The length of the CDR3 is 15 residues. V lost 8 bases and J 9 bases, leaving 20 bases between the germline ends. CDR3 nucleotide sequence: TGTGCCAGCCGCGAAACCGGGACATTACCTTCACCCCTCCACTTT. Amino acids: CASRETGTLPSPLHF.

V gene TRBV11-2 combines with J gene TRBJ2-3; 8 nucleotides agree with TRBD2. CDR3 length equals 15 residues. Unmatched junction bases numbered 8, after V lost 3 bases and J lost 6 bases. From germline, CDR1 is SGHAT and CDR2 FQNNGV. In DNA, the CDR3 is TGTGCCAGCAGCTTTATGCGGGGGGCCATGGATACGCAGTATTTT. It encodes CASSFMRGAMDTQYF.

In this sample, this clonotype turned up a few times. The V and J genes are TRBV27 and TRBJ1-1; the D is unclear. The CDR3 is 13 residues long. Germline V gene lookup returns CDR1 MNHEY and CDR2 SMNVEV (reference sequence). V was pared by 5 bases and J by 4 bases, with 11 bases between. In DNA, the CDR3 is TGTGCCAGCAGTCGAGCCCCGAGCACTGAAGCTTTCTTT. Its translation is CASSRAPSTEAFF.

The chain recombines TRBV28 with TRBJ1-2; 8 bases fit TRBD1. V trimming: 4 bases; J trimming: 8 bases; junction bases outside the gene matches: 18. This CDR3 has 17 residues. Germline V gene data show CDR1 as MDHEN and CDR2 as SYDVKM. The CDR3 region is CASSYQTGDAVGYGYTF. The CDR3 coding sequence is TGTGCCAGCAGTTATCAGACAGGGGACGCGGTAGGCTACGGCTACACCTTC.

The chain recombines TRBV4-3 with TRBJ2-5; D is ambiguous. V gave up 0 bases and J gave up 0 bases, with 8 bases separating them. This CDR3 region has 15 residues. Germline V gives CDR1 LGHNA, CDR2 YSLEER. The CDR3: CASSQDRPNQETQYF. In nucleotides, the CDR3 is TGCGCCAGCAGCCAAGATCGGCCTAACCAAGAGACCCAGTACTTC.

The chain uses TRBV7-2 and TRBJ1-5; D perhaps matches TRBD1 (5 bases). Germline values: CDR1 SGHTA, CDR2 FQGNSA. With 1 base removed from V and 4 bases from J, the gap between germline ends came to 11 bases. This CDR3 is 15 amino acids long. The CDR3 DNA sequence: TGTGCCAGCAGCTTAGAATCAGGGAGGAATCAGCCCCAGCATTTT. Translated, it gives CASSLESGRNQPQHF.

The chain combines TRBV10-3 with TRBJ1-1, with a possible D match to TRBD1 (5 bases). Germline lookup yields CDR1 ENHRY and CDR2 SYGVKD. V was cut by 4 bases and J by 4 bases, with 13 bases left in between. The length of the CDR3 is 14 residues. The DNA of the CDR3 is TGTGCCATCAGTGTAGGTGGGCAGGGCACTGAAGCTTTCTTT. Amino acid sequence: CAISVGGQGTEAFF.

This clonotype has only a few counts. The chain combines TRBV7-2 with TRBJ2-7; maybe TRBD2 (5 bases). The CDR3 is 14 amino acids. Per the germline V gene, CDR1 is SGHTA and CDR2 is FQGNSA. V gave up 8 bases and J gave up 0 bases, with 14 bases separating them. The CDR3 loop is CASGLGRYSYEQYF. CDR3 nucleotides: TGTGCCAGCGGACTTGGACGGTACTCCTACGAGCAGTACTTC.

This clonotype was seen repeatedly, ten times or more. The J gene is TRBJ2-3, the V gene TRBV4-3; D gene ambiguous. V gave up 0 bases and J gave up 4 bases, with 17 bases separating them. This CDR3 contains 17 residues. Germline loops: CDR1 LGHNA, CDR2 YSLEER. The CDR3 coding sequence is TGCGCCAGCAGCCAAGATCATTATGGGATTAGGGCAGATACGCAGTATTTT. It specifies CASSQDHYGIRADTQYF.

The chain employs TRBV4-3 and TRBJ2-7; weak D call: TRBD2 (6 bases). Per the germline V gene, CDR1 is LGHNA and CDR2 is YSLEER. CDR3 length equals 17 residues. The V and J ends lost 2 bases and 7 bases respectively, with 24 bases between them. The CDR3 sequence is CASSQLEVGDSDNEQYF. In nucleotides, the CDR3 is TGCGCCAGCAGCCAACTAGAAGTCGGGGACTCTGACAATGAGCAGTACTTC.

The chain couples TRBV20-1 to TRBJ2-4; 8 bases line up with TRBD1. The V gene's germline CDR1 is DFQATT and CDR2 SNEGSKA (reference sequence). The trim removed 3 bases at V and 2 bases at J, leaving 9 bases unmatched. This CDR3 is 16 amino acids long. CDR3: CSASGQGRITKNIQYF. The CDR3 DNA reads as TGCAGTGCTAGCGGACAGGGCCGAATAACCAAAAACATTCAGTACTTC.

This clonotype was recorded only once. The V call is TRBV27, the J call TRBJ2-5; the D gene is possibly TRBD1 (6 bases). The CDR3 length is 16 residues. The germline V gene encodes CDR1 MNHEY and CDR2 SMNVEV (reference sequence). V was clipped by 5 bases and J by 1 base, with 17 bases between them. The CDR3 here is CASSPHQGSRQETQYF. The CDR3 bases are TGTGCCAGCAGTCCTCATCAGGGGAGCCGCCAAGAGACCCAGTACTTC.

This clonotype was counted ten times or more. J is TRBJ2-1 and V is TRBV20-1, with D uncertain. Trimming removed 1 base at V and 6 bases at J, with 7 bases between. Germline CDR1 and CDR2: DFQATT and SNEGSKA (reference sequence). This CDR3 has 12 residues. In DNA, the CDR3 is TGCAGTGCTAGAGGGCTGGTCAATGAGCAGTTCTTC. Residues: CSARGLVNEQFF.

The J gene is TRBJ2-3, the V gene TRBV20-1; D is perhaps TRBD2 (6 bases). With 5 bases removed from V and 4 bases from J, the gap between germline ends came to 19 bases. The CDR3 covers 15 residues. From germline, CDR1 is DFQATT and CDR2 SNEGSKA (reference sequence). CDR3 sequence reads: CSAFGTALVPDTQYF. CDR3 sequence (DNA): TGCAGTGCTTTCGGGACTGCTCTGGTCCCAGATACGCAGTATTTT.

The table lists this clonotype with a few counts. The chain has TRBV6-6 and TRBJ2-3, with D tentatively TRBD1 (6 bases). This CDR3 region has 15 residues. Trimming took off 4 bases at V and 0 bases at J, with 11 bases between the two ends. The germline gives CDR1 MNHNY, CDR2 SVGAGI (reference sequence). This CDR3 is CASSFAQGSTDTQYF. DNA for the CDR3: TGTGCCAGCAGTTTTGCCCAGGGGAGCACAGATACGCAGTATTTT.